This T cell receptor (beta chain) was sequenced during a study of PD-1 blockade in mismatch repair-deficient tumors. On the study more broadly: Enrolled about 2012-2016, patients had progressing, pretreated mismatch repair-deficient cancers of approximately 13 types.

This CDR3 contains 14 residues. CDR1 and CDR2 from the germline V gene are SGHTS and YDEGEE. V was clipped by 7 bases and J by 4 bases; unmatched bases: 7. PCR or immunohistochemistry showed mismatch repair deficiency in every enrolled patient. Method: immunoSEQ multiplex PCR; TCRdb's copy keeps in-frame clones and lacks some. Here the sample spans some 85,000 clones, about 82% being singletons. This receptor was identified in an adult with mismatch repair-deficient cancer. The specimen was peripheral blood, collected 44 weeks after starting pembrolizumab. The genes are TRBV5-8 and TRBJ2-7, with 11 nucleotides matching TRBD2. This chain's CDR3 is CASRTSGSPYEQYF. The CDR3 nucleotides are TGTGCCAGCCGAACTAGCGGGAGTCCGTACGAGCAGTACTTC.